This T cell receptor (beta chain) is from a study of cytomegalovirus exposure and HLA in healthy donors. CDR1 is ENHRY and CDR2 is SYGVKD in the germline V gene. The CDR3 loop spans 15 amino acids. J gave up 5 bases and V 10 bases, and 15 bases lay outside the gene matches. Generated by immunoSEQ multiplex PCR, the TCRdb table keeps only in-frame clones and is missing some. The sample yields about 330,000 clones, more than 80% seen once. The chain couples TRBV10-3 to TRBJ2-5; 8 bases align to TRBD2. Sequences were obtained from PBMCs. This sequence was found in a woman younger than 35 in good health and CMV-seronegative. CDR3 coding DNA: TGTGCCACCGGGGGAGGGAGCGGGAGTAGCGAGACCCAGTACTTC. Encoded protein: CATGGGSGSSETQYF.